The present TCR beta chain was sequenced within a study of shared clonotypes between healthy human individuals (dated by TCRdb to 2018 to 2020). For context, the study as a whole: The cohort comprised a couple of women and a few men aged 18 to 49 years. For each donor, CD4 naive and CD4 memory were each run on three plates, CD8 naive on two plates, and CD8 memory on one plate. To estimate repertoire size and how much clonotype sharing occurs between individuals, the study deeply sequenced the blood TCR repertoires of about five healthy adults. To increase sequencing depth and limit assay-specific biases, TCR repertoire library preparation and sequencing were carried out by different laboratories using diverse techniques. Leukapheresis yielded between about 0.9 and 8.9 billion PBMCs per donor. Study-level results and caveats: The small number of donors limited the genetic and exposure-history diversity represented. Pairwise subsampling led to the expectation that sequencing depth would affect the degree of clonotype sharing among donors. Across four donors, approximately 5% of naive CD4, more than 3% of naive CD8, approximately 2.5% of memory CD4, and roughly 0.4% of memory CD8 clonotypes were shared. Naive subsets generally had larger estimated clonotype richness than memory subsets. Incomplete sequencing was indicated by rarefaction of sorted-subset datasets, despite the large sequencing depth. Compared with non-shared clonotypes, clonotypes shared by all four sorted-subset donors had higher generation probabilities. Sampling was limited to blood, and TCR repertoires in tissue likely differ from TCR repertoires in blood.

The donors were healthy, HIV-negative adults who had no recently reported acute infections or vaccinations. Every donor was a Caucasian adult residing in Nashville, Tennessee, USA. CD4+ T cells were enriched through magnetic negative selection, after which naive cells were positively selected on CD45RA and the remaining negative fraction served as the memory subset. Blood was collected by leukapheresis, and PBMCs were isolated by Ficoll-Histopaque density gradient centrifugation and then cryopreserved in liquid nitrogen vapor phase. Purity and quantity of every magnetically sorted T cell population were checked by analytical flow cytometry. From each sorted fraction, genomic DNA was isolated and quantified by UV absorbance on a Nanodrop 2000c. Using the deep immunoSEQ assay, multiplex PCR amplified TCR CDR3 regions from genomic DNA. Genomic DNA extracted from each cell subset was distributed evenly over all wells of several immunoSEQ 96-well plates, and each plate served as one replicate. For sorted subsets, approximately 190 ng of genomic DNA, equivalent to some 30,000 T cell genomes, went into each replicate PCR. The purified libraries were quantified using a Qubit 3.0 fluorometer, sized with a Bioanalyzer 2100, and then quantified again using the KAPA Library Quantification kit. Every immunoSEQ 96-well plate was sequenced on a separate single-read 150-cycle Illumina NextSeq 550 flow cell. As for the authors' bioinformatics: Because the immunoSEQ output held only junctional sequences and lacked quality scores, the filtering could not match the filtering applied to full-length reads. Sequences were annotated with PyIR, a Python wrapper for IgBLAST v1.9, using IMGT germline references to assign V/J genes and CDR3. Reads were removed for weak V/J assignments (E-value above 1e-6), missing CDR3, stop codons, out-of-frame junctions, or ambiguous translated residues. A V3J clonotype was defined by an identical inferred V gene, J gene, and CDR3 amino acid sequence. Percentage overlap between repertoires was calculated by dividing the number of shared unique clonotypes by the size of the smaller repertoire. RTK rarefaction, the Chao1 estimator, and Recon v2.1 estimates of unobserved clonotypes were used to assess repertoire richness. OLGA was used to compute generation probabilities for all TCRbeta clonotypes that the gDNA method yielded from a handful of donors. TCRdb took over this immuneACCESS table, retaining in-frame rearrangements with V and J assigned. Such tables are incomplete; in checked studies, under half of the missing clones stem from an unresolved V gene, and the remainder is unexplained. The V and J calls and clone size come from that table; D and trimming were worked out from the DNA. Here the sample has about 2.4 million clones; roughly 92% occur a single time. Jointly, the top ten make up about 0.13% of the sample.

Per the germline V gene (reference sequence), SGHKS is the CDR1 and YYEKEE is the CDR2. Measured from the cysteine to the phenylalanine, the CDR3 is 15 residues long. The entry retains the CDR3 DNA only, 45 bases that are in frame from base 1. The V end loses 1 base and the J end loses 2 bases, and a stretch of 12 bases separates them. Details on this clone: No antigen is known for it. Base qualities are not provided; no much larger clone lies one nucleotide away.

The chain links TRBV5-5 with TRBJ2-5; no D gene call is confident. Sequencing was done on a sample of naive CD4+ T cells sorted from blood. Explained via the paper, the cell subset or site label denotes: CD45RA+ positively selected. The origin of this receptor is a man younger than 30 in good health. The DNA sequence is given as TGTGCCAGCAGCTTGAGTAGGCAGCCACAAGAGACCCAGTACTTC. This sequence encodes CASSLSRQPQETQYF.